This TCR beta chain is drawn from a study of T cells after yellow fever vaccination. Study-wide results and caveats: Post-booster repertoires again held most primary-vaccination clones (about 95% CD4, 88% CD8).

This clonotype has a count of ten or more. The antigen is undetermined. The CDR3 consists of 14 residues. The junction had 0 bases not matched to a gene; V was cut back by 4 bases and J by 5 bases. Germline CDR1 reads SEHNR; CDR2 reads FQNEAQ (reference sequence). Researchers made TCR cDNA using 5'RACE template switching, and this step added a universal primer site and UMIs. TCRdb reanalysed the 5' RACE reads using MiXCR and keeps one entry per CDR3 protein. The sample shows some 220,000 distinct CDR3 sequences, approximately 3.2% of them seen only once. The sequenced sample was CD4+ T cells sorted from PBMCs, obtained 10 days after the yellow fever booster vaccination. The receptor was derived from a man between 18 and 35 years old who received the YFV17D yellow fever vaccine. V gene TRBV7-9 combines with J gene TRBJ2-5; 14 positions agree with TRBD2. The CDR3, as DNA: TGTGCCAGCAGCTGGACTAGCGGGGGGGAGACCCAGTACTTC. Translation: CASSWTSGGETQYF. Together with reference TRBV7-9 and TRBJ2-5, the CDR3 gives the full variable domain: DTGVSQNPRHKITKRGQNVTFRCDPISEHNRLYWYRQTLGQGPEFLTYFQNEAQLEKSRLLSDRFSAERPKGSFSTLEIQRTEQGDSAMYLCASSWTSGGETQYFGPGTRLLVL.